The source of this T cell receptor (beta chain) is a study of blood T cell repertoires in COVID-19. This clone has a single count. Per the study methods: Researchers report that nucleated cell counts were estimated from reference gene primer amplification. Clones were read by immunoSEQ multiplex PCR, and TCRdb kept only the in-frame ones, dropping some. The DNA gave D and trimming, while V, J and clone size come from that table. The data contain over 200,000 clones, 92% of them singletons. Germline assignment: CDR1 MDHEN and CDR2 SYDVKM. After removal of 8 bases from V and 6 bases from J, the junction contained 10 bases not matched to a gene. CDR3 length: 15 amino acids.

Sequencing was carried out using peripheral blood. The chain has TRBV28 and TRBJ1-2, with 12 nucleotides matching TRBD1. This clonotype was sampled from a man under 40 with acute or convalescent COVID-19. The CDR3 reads CASGRGTGGWDGYTF. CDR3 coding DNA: TGTGCCAGCGGCCGTGGGACAGGGGGCTGGGATGGCTACACCTTC.